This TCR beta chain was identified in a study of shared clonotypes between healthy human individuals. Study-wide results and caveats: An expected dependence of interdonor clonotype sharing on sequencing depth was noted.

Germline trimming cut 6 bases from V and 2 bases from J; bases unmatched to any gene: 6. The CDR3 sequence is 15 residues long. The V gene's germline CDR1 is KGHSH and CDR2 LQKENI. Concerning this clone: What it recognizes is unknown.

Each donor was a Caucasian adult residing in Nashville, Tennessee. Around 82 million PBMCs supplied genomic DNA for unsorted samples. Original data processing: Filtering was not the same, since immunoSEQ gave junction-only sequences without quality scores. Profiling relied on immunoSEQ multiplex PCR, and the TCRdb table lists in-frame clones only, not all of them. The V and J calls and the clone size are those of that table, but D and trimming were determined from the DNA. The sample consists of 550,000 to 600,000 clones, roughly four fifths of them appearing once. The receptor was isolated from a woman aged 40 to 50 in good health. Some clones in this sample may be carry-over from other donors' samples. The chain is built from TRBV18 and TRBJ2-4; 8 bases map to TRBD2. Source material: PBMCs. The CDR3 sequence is CASSREGGTKNIQYF. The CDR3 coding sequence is TGTGCCAGCTCCCGGGAGGGAGGGACCAAAAACATTCAGTACTTC.